This TCR beta chain was recovered during a study of beta chain features in type 1 diabetes. Study-level information: Cells sorted and examined across all samples totaled 107,917,701. Study conclusions and caveats: Researchers reported that naive, central memory and Treg TCRB repertoires appeared more similar in patients than in healthy donors. Patients with type 1 diabetes showed fewer VDJ junction insertions and more deletions.

Researchers reported sorting CD4+ naive, central memory, regulatory and stem cell-like memory cells via CD45RO/CCR7/CD25/CD127/CD95/CD27. This clone was seen more than once but under ten times. Its antigen remains unidentified. With 2 bases removed from V and 7 bases from J, the gap between germline ends came to 13 bases. The CDR3 extends over 13 amino acids. Germline V lookup: CDR1 SGHDT, CDR2 YYEEEE. TCRB transcripts that were expressed got sequenced, as all of the isolated RNA had been reverse transcribed. TCRdb's table, derived via immunoSEQ multiplex PCR, lists solely in-frame clones and lacks some. This table has about 900,000 clones, roughly a sixth appearing once.

The rearrangement uses TRBV5-6 and TRBJ2-7, with no clear D. The receptor was isolated from a woman aged 18-30 years in good health. Sequenced: naive CD4+ T cells from blood. CDR3 sequence: CASSFSVLGEQYF. The CDR3 bases are TGTGCCAGCAGCTTTTCCGTACTGGGGGAGCAGTACTTC.